These 13 T cell receptor beta chains came from one sample sequenced in a study of blood T cell repertoires in COVID-19. TCRdb's copy holds only in-frame clones and misses some; the assay was immunoSEQ multiplex PCR. The table has under 150,000 clones, 85% to 90% seen once. Sequenced: peripheral blood. These receptors came from a man between 45 and 60 years old with active COVID-19.

The gene calls are TRBV2 and TRBJ2-7; D is possibly TRBD2 (6 bases). CDR3 length equals 14 residues. Trimming removed 2 bases from V and 2 bases from J, with 10 bases in between. The germline V gene has CDR1 SNHLY and CDR2 FYNNEI. The CDR3 bases are TGTGCCAGCAGTGAACTCCGGGAGCCCTACGAGCAGTACTTC. Translating it yields CASSELREPYEQYF. The variable domain in full, completed from reference TRBV2 and TRBJ2-7, reads EPEVTQTPSHQVTQMGQEVILRCVPISNHLYFYWYRQILGQKVEFLVSFYNNEISEKSEIFDDQFSVERPDGSNFTLKIRSTKLEDSAMYFCASSELREPYEQYFGPGTRLTVT.

V is TRBV27 and J is TRBJ2-7; the D gene is possibly TRBD2 (6 bases). CDR3 length equals 13 residues. Germline values: CDR1 MNHEY, CDR2 SMNVEV (reference sequence). The ends were cut back, 2 bases at V and 3 bases at J, with 8 bases in the middle. The CDR3 bases are TGTGCCAGCAGTTTAGGAGGGATCTACGAGCAGTACTTC. Protein: CASSLGGIYEQYF.

This clone was observed at least ten times. The CDR3, as DNA: TGTGCCAGCAGCCAATACGGGGGACCCTACAATGAGCAGTTCTTC. Residues: CASSQYGGPYNEQFF. The V and J genes are TRBV3-1 (or the pseudogene TRBV3-2) and TRBJ2-1; D may be TRBD2 (6 bases). The CDR3 sequence is 15 residues long. With 2 bases removed from V and 2 bases from J, the gap between germline ends came to 10 bases. Germline lookup yields CDR1 LGHDT and CDR2 YNNKEL (reference sequence).

The J gene is TRBJ2-5, the V gene TRBV6-6; a weak D match, TRBD1 (7 bases). Trimming removed 6 bases at V and 5 bases at J, with 19 bases between. CDR3 length: 15 amino acids. From germline, CDR1 is MNHNY and CDR2 SVGAGI (reference sequence). The CDR3 loop is CASRQITGAGETQYF. The CDR3 DNA follows: TGTGCCAGCAGACAAATAACAGGGGCGGGGGAGACCCAGTACTTC.

This rearrangement joins TRBV30 to TRBJ2-6; D gene ambiguous. The CDR3 runs to 15 residues. Germline CDR1 GTSNPN, CDR2 SVGIG (reference sequence). The V end was cut by 0 bases, the J end by 0 bases, with 6 bases between. The CDR3 loop is CAWSVLSSGANVLTF. CDR3 in DNA: TGTGCCTGGAGTGTACTTAGCTCTGGGGCCAACGTCCTGACTTTC.

The table lists this clone with a count of one. The rearrangement uses TRBV20-1 and TRBJ2-3; D is unclear. The CDR3 is 11 amino acids. CDR1 and CDR2 (germline): DFQATT, SNEGSKA (reference sequence). Trimming left V 6 bases short and J 2 bases short, with 6 bases between. CDR3 region: CSASHTDTQYF. The CDR3 nucleotides read TGCAGTGCGAGCCACACAGATACGCAGTATTTT.

V gene TRBV7-2 combines with J gene TRBJ1-2; 8 bases are shared with TRBD1. There are 15 residues in the CDR3. V shed 1 base, J shed 0 bases, and the junction held 1 base outside the gene matches. Germline assignment: CDR1 SGHTA and CDR2 FQGNSA. The CDR3 spells CASSLEQGANYGYTF. The CDR3 bases are TGTGCCAGCAGCTTAGAACAGGGGGCTAACTATGGCTACACCTTC.

This clone appeared a single time. The chain uses TRBV7-9 and TRBJ2-5, with D hard to call. The ends were cut back, 5 bases at V and 5 bases at J, with 9 bases in the middle. This CDR3 spans 12 amino acids. Germline CDR1 is SEHNR and CDR2 is FQNEAQ (reference sequence). The CDR3 loop is CASSGPGETQYF. As DNA, the CDR3 is TGTGCCAGCAGCGGGCCAGGCGAGACCCAGTACTTC. The full variable domain, in which reference TRBV7-9 and TRBJ2-5 provide the parts outside the CDR3, is DTGVSQNPRHKITKRGQNVTFRCDPISEHNRLYWYRQTLGQGPEFLTYFQNEAQLEKSRLLSDRFSAERPKGSFSTLEIQRTEQGDSAMYLCASSGPGETQYFGPGTRLLVL.

This chain joins TRBV7-9 and TRBJ2-3; no definite D call. The CDR3 is made up of 12 amino acids. The germline gives CDR1 SEHNR, CDR2 FQNEAQ (reference sequence). V was trimmed by 8 bases and J by 5 bases, leaving 11 bases between them. Here the CDR3 reads CASADGGDTQYF. CDR3 nucleotides: TGTGCCAGCGCCGATGGCGGAGATACGCAGTATTTT.

This clone has just one count. This chain links TRBV28 with TRBJ1-1, with a weak D call TRBD1 (6 bases). Germline V gene data show CDR1 as MDHEN and CDR2 as SYDVKM. Trimming stripped 10 bases from V and 0 bases from J, with 15 bases between. The CDR3 loop spans 14 amino acids. CDR3 nucleotide sequence: TGTGCCACCCAGGGGCCCCATCTGAACACTGAAGCTTTCTTT. Its protein product is CATQGPHLNTEAFF.

The rearrangement uses TRBV5-1 and TRBJ1-4; D gene unclear. CDR1 SGHRS and CDR2 YFSETQ come from the germline V gene. This CDR3 comprises 13 residues. Trimming removed 7 bases at V and 8 bases at J, with 15 bases between. The CDR3 coding sequence is TGCGCCAGCTCCCCGGGTGGTGGCGAAAAACTGTTTTTT. Translation gives CASSPGGGEKLFF.

This chain joins TRBV5-1 and TRBJ1-2; D is possibly TRBD1 (6 bases). V gave up 0 bases and J gave up 3 bases, with 9 bases separating them. CDR1 and CDR2 from the germline V gene are SGHRS and YFSETQ. This CDR3 is built from 14 residues. CDR3 DNA sequence: TGCGCCAGCAGCTTGGCAGCAGGGGACTATGGCTACACCTTC. Its translation is CASSLAAGDYGYTF.

The chain joins TRBV7-8 to TRBJ1-4, with 8 nucleotides matching TRBD1. The CDR3 runs 18 residues. Germline values: CDR1 SGHVS, CDR2 FQNEAQ. Germline trimming cut 4 bases from V and 0 bases from J; bases unmatched to any gene: 10. CDR3 in amino acids: CASSSRTGKQTTNEKLFF. CDR3 nucleotides: TGTGCCAGCAGCTCTAGGACAGGGAAACAAACAACTAATGAAAAACTGTTTTTT.